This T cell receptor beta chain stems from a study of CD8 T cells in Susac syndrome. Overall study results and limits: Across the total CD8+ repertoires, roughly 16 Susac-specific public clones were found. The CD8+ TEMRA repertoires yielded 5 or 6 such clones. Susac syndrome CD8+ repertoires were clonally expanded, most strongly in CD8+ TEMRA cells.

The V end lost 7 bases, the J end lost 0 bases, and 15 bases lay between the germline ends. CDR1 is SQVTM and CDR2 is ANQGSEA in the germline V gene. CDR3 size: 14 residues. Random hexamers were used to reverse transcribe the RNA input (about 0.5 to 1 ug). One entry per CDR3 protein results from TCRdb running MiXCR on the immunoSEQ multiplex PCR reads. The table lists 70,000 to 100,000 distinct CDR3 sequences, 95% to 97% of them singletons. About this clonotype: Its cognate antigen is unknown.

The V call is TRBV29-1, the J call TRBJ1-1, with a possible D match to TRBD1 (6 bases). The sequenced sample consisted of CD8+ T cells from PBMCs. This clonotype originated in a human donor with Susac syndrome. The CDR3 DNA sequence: TGCAGCGCTGGCCCCGACAGGATGAACACTGAAGCTTTCTTT. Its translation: CSAGPDRMNTEAFF.